This T cell receptor (beta chain) was recorded in a study of cytomegalovirus exposure and HLA in healthy donors. For the study at large: The 120 or so validation repertoires used a platform that matched the one used for the approximately 670 first-cohort repertoires, as a later analysis reported. The study, taken as a whole, reports: Subsequent analysis showed first-cohort TCR clusters tending to co-occur in some 120 validation repertoires. The study designated 150 or so TCR beta chains cytomegalovirus-associated.

Clones were sequenced by immunoSEQ multiplex PCR, and TCRdb holds only the in-frame ones, with some missing. This repertoire shows about 150,000 clones, just over 85% found once; its top ten account for less than 2.5%. The donors were members of the validation cohort comprising approximately 110 subjects, separate from the approximately 630-subject first cohort. This clone has just one count. Its target is unknown. Germline CDR1 and CDR2: MNHNY and SVGAGI (reference sequence). Losses at the gene ends were 2 bases for V and 10 bases for J; bases not matched to a gene: 12. The CDR3 has 15 residues. The V and J genes are TRBV6-6 and TRBJ2-3; 7 positions agree with TRBD1. Specimen: PBMCs. This clonotype was obtained from a human donor in good health. CDR3 bases: TGTGCCAGCAGTTACGGTAACAGGGGCGGTTGGGCGCAGTATTTT. It translates to CASSYGNRGGWAQYF.